These 6 T cell receptor beta chains were all obtained from the same sample, sequenced in a study of T cell repertoires in ileal Crohn's disease. Time point denoted: neoterminal ileum biopsy at postoperative endoscopy, about 6 months after surgery. Assay used: immunoSEQ multiplex PCR; TCRdb lists only in-frame clones, some missing. The table has some 11,000 clones, 75% to 85% seen once. Input material: ileal tissue. Source of these receptors: an adult with Crohn's disease.

The CDR3 region is CASSGEGSDEQYF. The CDR3 DNA sequence: TGCGCCAGCAGCGGGGAGGGGTCGGACGAGCAGTACTTC. V usage is TRBV5-1 and J usage is TRBJ2-7; 7 bases map to TRBD2. Germline CDR1 is SGHRS and CDR2 is YFSETQ. V was clipped by 4 bases and J by 5 bases; unmatched bases: 6. The CDR3 has 13 amino acids.

This clone was picked up one time. For the CDR3, the DNA is TGTGCCAGCAGCTTAGGGACAGATTATATGAACACTGAAGCTTTCTTT. It yields the protein CASSLGTDYMNTEAFF. The chain links TRBV11-2 to TRBJ1-1; D may be TRBD1 (6 bases). Per the germline V gene, CDR1 is SGHAT and CDR2 is FQNNGV. The CDR3 has 16 residues. Trimming pared 1 base from V and 0 bases from J, leaving 12 bases between.

The gene calls are TRBV2 and TRBJ2-5; no firm D call. Trimming took 10 bases from V and 2 from J, leaving 17 bases between them. This CDR3 is built from 14 residues. Germline V gene data show CDR1 as SNHLY and CDR2 as FYNNEI. The CDR3 here is CAKNPPTEQETQYF. In DNA form, the CDR3 reads TGTGCCAAAAACCCACCAACAGAGCAAGAGACCCAGTACTTC.

The chain links TRBV5-1 to TRBJ2-3; TRBD1 matches 9 bases. Germline V gene lookup returns CDR1 SGHRS and CDR2 YFSETQ. CDR3 size: 16 residues. V gave up 3 bases and J gave up 2 bases; unmatched junction bases: 7. The CDR3 loop reads CASSYTDRGYTDTQYF. CDR3 coding DNA: TGCGCCAGCAGCTACACGGACAGGGGTTACACAGATACGCAGTATTTT.

This clone was seen only a few times. The chain recombines TRBV6-4 with TRBJ2-1; 9 positions match TRBD2. With V trimmed by 2 bases and J by 4 bases, 3 bases remained unmatched. CDR1 MRHNA and CDR2 SNTAGT come from the germline V gene. The CDR3 totals 15 residues. DNA for the CDR3: TGTGCCAGCAGTGACGGCGGGGGGGATTACAATGAGCAGTTCTTC. It is translated as CASSDGGGDYNEQFF.

The chain recombines TRBV6-6 with TRBJ1-2, with D perhaps matching TRBD1 (5 bases). The germline V gene encodes CDR1 MNHNY and CDR2 SVGAGI (reference sequence). Trimming stripped 4 bases from V and 5 bases from J, with 14 bases between. This CDR3 is 14 amino acids long. This chain's CDR3 is CASSLTAQPYGYTF. CDR3 in DNA: TGTGCCAGCAGTTTGACAGCACAGCCTTATGGCTACACCTTC.